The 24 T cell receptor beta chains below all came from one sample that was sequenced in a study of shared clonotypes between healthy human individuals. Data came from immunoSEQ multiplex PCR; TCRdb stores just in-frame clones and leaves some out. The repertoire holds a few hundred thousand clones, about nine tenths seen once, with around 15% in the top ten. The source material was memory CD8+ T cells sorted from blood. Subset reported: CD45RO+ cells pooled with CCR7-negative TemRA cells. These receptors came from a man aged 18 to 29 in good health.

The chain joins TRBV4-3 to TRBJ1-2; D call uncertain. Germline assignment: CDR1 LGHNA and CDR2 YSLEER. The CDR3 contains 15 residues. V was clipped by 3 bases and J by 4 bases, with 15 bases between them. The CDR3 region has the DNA TGCGCCAGCAGCCAGGGAGTGTGGTTCGGCTATGGCTACACCTTC. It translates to CASSQGVWFGYGYTF.

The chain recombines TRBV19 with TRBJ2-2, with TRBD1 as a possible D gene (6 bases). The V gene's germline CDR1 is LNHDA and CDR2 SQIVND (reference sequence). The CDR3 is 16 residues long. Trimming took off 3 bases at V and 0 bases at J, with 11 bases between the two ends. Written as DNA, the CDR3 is TGTGCCAGTAGTATCCCCTACAGGGCGAACACCGGGGAGCTGTTTTTT. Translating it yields CASSIPYRANTGELFF.

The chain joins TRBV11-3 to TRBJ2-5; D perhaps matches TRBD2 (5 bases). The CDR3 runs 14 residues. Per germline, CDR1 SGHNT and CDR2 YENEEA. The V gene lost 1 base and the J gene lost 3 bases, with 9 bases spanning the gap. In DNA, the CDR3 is TGTGCCAGCAGCTTAGCTGAGGGTGAAGAGACCCAGTACTTC. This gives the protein CASSLAEGEETQYF. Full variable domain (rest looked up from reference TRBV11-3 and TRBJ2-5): EAGVVQSPRYKIIEKKQPVAFWCNPISGHNTLYWYLQNLGQGPELLIRYENEEAVDDSQLPKDRFSAERLKGVDSTLKIQPAELGDSAVYLCASSLAEGEETQYFGPGTRLLVL.

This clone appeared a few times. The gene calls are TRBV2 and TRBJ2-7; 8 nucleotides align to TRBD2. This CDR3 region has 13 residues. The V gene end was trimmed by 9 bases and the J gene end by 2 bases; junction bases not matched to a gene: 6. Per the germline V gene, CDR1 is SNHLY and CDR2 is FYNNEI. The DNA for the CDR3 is TGTGCCAGTCGGGAGGGGGTAACCTACGAGCAGTACTTC. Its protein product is CASREGVTYEQYF.

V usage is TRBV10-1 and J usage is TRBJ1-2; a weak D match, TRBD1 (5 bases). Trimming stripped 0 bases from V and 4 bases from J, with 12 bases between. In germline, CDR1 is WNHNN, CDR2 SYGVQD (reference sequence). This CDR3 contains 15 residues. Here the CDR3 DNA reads TGCGCCAGCAGTGAGTCTTTCCGGGGCCTCTATGGCTACACCTTC. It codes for CASSESFRGLYGYTF.

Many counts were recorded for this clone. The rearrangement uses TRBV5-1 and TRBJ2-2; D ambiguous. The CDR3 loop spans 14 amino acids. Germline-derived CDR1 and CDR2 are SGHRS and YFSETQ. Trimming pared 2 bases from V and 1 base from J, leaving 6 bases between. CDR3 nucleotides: TGCGCCAGCAGCTTCGACGGGAACACCGGGGAGCTGTTTTTT. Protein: CASSFDGNTGELFF.

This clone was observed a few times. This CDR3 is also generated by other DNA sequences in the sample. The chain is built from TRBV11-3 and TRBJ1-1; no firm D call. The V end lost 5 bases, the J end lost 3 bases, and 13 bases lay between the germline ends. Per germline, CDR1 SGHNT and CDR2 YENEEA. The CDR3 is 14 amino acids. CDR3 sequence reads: CASSLTGGYTEAFF. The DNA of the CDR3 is TGTGCCAGCAGCCTAACCGGAGGATACACTGAAGCTTTCTTT.

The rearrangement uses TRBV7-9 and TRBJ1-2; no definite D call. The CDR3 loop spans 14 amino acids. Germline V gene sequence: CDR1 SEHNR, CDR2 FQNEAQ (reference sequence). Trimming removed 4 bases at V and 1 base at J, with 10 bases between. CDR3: CASSSHEGNYGYTF. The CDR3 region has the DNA TGTGCCAGCAGCTCCCACGAGGGTAACTATGGCTACACCTTC.

CDR3 residues: CASRPGPSTDTQYF. CDR3 DNA sequence: TGTGCCAGCAGGCCGGGGCCTAGCACAGATACGCAGTATTTT. The chain carries TRBV5-4 and TRBJ2-3; tentatively, D is TRBD1 or TRBD2 (5 bases each). Trimming took 5 bases from V and 0 from J, leaving 10 bases between them. The CDR3 consists of 14 residues. Germline V gives CDR1 SGHNT, CDR2 YYREEE (reference sequence). Full variable domain (outside the CDR3, taken from reference TRBV5-4 and TRBJ2-3): ETGVTQSPTHLIKTRGQQVTLRCSSQSGHNTVSWYQQALGQGPQFIFQYYREEENGRGNFPPRFSGLQFPNYSSELNVNALELDDSALYLCASRPGPSTDTQYFGPGTRLTVL.

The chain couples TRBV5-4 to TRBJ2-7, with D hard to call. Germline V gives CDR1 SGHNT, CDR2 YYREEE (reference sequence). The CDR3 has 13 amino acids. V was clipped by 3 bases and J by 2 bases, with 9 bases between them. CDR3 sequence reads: CASSSDGTYEQYF. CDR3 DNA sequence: TGTGCCAGCAGCTCCGACGGTACCTACGAGCAGTACTTC.

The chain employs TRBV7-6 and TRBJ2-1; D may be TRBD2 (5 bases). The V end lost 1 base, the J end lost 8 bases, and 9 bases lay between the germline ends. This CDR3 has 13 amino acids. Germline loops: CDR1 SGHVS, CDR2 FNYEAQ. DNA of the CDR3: TGTGCCAGCAGCTTAGACGGGGTCGATGAGCAGTTCTTC. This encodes CASSLDGVDEQFF.

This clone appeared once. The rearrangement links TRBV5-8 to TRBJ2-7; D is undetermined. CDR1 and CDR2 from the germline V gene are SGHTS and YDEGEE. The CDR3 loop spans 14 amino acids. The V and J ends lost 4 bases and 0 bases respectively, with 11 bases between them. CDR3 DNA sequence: TGTGCCAGCAGCGAAGTTCGTAGCTCCTACGAGCAGTACTTC. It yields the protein CASSEVRSSYEQYF.

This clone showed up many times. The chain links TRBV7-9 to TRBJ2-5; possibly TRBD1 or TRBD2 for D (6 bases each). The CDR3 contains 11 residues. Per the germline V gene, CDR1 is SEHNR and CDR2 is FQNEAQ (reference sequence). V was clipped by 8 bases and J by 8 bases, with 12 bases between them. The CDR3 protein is CASLGGLTQYF. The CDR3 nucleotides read TGTGCCAGCCTCGGGGGCCTTACCCAGTACTTC.

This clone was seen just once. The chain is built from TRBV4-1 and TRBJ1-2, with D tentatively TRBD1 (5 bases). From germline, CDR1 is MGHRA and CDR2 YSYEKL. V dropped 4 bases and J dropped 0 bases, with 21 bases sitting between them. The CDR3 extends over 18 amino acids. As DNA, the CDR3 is TGCGCCAGCAGCCTACGGGAGGGGATACAGCGACCTAACTATGGCTACACCTTC. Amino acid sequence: CASSLREGIQRPNYGYTF.

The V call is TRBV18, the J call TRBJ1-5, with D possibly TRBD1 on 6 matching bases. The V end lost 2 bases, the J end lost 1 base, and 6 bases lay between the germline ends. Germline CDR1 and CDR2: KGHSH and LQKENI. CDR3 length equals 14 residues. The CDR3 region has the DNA TGTGCCAGCTCACCAGACAGGAGCAATCAGCCCCAGCATTTT. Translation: CASSPDRSNQPQHF.

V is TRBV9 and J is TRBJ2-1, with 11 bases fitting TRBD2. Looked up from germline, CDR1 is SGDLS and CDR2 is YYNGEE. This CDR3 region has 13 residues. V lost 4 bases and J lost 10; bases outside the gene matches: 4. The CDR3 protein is CASSNSGRAEQFF. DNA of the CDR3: TGTGCCAGCAGCAATAGCGGGAGGGCAGAGCAGTTCTTC.

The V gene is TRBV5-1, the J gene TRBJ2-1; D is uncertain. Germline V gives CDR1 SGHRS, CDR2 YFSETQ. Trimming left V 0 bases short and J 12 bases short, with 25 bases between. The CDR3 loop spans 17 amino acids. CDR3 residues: CASSLEESEALHPAQFF. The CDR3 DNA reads TGCGCCAGCAGCTTGGAGGAGTCTGAGGCCCTGCATCCGGCGCAGTTCTTC.

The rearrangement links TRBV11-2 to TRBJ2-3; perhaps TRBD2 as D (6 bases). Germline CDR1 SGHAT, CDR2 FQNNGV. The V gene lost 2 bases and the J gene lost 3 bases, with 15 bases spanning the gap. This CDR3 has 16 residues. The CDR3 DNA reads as TGTGCCAGCAGCTTATTCCCACCGGGAGTAACAGATACGCAGTATTTT. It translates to CASSLFPPGVTDTQYF.

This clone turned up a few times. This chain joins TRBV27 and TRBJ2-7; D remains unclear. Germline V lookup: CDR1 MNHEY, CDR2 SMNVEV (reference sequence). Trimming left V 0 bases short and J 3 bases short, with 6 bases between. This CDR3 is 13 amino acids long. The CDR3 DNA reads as TGTGCCAGCAGTTTATCAGGCGTCTACGAGCAGTACTTC. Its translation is CASSLSGVYEQYF.

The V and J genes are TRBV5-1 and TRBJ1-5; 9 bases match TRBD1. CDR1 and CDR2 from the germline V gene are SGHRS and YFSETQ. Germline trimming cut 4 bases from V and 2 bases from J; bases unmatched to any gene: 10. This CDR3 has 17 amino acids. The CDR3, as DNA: TGCGCCAGCAGCCCAGAATGGACAGGGGCGGGCAATCAGCCCCAGCATTTT. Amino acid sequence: CASSPEWTGAGNQPQHF.

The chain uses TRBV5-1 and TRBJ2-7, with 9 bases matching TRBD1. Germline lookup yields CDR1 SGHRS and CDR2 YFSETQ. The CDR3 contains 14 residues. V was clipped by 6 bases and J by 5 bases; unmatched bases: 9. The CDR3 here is CASTETGGLDEQYF. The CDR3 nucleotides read TGCGCCAGCACCGAGACAGGGGGGCTCGACGAGCAGTACTTC.

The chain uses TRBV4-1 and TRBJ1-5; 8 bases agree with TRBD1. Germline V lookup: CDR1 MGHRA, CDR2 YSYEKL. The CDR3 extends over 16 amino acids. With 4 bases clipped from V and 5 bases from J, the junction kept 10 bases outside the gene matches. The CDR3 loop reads CASSPFLDRVHQPQHF. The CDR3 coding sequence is TGCGCCAGCAGCCCATTTCTGGACAGGGTGCATCAGCCCCAGCATTTT.

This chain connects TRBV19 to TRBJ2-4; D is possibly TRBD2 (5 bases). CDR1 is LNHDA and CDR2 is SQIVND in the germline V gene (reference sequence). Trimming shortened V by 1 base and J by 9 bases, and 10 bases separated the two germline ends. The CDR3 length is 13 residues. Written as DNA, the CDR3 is TGTGCCAGTAGTATAGGAGGGATGGGCATTCAGTACTTC. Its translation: CASSIGGMGIQYF.

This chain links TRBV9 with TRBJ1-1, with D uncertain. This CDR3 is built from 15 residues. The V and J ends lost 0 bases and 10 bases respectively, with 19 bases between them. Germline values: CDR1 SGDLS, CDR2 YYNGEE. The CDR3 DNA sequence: TGTGCCAGCAGCGTAGATATAGTCGGGTCCGAGGGAGCTTTCTTT. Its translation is CASSVDIVGSEGAFF.